This T cell receptor beta chain appears in the sequencing data of a study of blood T cell repertoires in COVID-19. About the study: Samples taken during acute and convalescent COVID-19 were collected in the United States, Italy and Spain. PBMCs, B-cell-depleted T cells, or T cells provided the cDNA or gDNA that made up the material.

Looked up from germline, CDR1 is MNHEY and CDR2 is SVGEGT. V lost 4 bases, J lost 8 bases, and 13 bases stayed unmatched. This CDR3 is built from 16 residues. Authors' data handling: Amplification of reference gene primers was used by the study to estimate nucleated cell counts. Generated by immunoSEQ multiplex PCR, the TCRdb table keeps only in-frame clones and is missing some. The V and J calls and clone size come from that table; D and trimming were worked out from the DNA. The table includes over 200,000 clones, 75% to 90% detected once. The source is a woman aged 25 to 39 who had recovered from COVID-19. The genes are TRBV6-2 or TRBV6-3 and TRBJ2-1; 8 bases align to TRBD1. Input material: peripheral blood. The CDR3 loop is CASSFRQGYVPDEQFF. The DNA of the CDR3 is TGTGCCAGCAGTTTCCGACAGGGGTACGTCCCGGATGAGCAGTTCTTC.